Listed below are T cell receptor beta chains from one sample, sequenced in a study of blood T cell repertoires in COVID-19. The assay was immunoSEQ multiplex PCR, and TCRdb's table has in-frame clones only and misses some. The sample has 60,000 to 85,000 clones; around 78% are singletons. Sequenced: peripheral blood. Source of these receptors: a human donor in a cohort sampled during active COVID-19. CDR3s include the opening cysteine and the closing phenylalanine or tryptophan. A D gene is named only where the DNA matches it firmly. Clone sizes are given selectively: once, few, many, or a class where the clone is expanded.

D: TRBD1; V: TRBV14; size: few; J: TRBJ1-1; length: 16; CDR3: CASSKRQGATRTEAFF; DNA: TGTGCCAGCAGCAAAAGACAGGGAGCTACGCGCACTGAAGCTTTCTTT
D: .; V: TRBV11-2; size: .; J: TRBJ1-2; length: 13; CDR3: CASSSGHLYGYTF; DNA: TGTGCCAGCAGCTCCGGACACCTCTATGGCTACACCTTC
D: TRBD1; V: TRBV28; size: .; J: TRBJ1-1; length: 14; CDR3: CASSPGGRGTEAFF; DNA: TGTGCCAGCAGTCCAGGGGGTCGGGGCACTGAAGCTTTCTTT
D: TRBD1; V: TRBV6-5; size: .; J: TRBJ1-4; length: 16; CDR3: CASSSRQGISNEKLFF; DNA: TGTGCCAGCAGTTCTAGACAGGGGATTTCTAATGAAAAACTGTTTTTT
D: TRBD1; V: TRBV7-2; size: .; J: TRBJ2-1; length: 15; CDR3: CASRVAGTVYNEQFF; DNA: TGTGCCAGCAGAGTTGCCGGGACAGTATACAATGAGCAGTTCTTC
D: .; V: TRBV5-4; size: .; J: TRBJ2-2; length: 15; CDR3: CASSRPAGDTGELFF; DNA: TGTGCCAGCAGCCGTCCGGCAGGGGACACCGGGGAGCTGTTTTTT
D: .; V: TRBV27; size: .; J: TRBJ1-4; length: 15; CDR3: CASSRQRATNEKLFF; DNA: TGTGCCAGCAGTCGACAACGTGCAACTAATGAAAAACTGTTTTTT
D: .; V: TRBV7-2; size: .; J: TRBJ1-6; length: 16; CDR3: CASSTTRVGSNSPLHF; DNA: TGTGCCAGCAGCACTACCAGGGTAGGCAGTAATTCACCCCTCCACTTT
D: TRBD1; V: TRBV6-6; size: .; J: TRBJ1-2; length: 13; CDR3: CASSLQGDYGYTF; DNA: TGTGCCAGCAGTCTACAGGGGGACTATGGCTACACCTTC
D: TRBD2; V: TRBV28; size: .; J: TRBJ2-1; length: 15; CDR3: CASSLGGVFGNEQFF; DNA: TGTGCCAGCAGTTTGGGGGGGGTTTTCGGCAATGAGCAGTTCTTC
D: TRBD1; V: TRBV6-6; size: .; J: TRBJ2-3; length: 14; CDR3: CASSHPSGTETQYF; DNA: TGTGCCAGCAGTCACCCCTCCGGGACAGAAACGCAGTATTTT